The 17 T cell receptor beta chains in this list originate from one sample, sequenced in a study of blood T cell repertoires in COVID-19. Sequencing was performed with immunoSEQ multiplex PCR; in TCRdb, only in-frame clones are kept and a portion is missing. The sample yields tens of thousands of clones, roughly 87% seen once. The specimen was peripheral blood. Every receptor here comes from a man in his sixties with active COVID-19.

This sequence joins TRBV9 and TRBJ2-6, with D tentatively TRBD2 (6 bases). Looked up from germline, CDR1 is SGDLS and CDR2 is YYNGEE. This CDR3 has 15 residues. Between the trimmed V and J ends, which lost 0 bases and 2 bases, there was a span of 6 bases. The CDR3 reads CASSVAGAGANVLTF. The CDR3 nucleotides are TGTGCCAGCAGCGTAGCGGGGGCTGGGGCCAACGTCCTGACTTTC.

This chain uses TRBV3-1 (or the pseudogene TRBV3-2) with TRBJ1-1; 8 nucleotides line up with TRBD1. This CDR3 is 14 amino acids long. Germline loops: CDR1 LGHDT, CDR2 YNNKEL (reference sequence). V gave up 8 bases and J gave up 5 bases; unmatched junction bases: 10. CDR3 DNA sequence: TGTGCCAGCGGGATCCGGGACAGGTGGACTGAAGCTTTCTTT. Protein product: CASGIRDRWTEAFF.

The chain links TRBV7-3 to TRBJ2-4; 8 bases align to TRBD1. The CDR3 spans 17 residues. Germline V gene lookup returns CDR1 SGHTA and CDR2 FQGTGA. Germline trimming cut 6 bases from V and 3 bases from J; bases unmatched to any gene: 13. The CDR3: CASSLSQTGVNKNIQYF. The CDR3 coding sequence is TGTGCCAGCAGTTTATCCCAGACAGGGGTGAACAAAAACATTCAGTACTTC. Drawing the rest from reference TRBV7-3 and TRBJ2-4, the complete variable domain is GAGVSQTPSNKVTEKGKYVELRCDPISGHTALYWYRQSLGQGPEFLIYFQGTGAADDSGLPNDRFFAVRPEGSVSTLKIQRTERGDSAVYLCASSLSQTGVNKNIQYFGAGTRLSVL.

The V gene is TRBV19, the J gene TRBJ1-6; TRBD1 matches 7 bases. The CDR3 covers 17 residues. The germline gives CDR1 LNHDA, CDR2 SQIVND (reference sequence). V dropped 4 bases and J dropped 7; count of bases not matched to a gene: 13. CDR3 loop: CASSNGGRGKDNSPLHF. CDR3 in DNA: TGTGCCAGTAGTAATGGTGGCAGGGGGAAGGACAATTCACCCCTCCACTTT. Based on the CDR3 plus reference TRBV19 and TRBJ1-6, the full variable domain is DGGITQSPKYLFRKEGQNVTLSCEQNLNHDAMYWYRQDPGQGLRLIYYSQIVNDFQKGDIAEGYSVSREKKESFPLTVTSAQKNPTAFYLCASSNGGRGKDNSPLHFGNGTRLTVT.

CDR3 amino acids: CAISESGTVNEQFF. The CDR3 nucleotides are TGTGCCATCAGTGAGTCCGGGACAGTCAATGAGCAGTTCTTC. The chain has TRBV10-3 and TRBJ2-1, with 7 positions matching TRBD1. Germline V gives CDR1 ENHRY, CDR2 SYGVKD. The CDR3 consists of 14 residues. Unmatched junction bases numbered 2, after V lost 0 bases and J lost 6 bases.

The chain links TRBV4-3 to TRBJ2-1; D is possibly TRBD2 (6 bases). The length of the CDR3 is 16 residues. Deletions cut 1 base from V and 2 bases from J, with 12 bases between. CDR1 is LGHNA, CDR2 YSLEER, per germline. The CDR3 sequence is CASSQALRGTYNEQFF. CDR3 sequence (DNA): TGCGCCAGCAGCCAAGCTCTTCGGGGGACCTACAATGAGCAGTTCTTC.

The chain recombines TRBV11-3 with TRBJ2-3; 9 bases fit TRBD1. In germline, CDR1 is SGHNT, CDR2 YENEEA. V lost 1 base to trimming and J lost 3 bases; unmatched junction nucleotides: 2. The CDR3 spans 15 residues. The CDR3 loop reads CASSLVGQGTDTQYF. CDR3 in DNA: TGTGCCAGCAGCTTAGTGGGACAGGGAACAGATACGCAGTATTTT. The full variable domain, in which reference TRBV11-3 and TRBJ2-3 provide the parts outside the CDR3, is EAGVVQSPRYKIIEKKQPVAFWCNPISGHNTLYWYLQNLGQGPELLIRYENEEAVDDSQLPKDRFSAERLKGVDSTLKIQPAELGDSAVYLCASSLVGQGTDTQYFGPGTRLTVL.

The CDR3 loop reads CASSWAGTGGDTQYF. CDR3 DNA: TGTGCCAGCAGCTGGGCCGGGACAGGGGGTGATACGCAGTATTTT. The chain is built from TRBV7-3 and TRBJ2-3; 11 bases agree with TRBD1. Germline CDR1 is SGHTA and CDR2 is FQGTGA. This CDR3 has 15 amino acids. V shed 4 bases and J 6 bases; nucleotides not matched to a gene: 6. Together with reference TRBV7-3 and TRBJ2-3, the CDR3 gives the full variable domain: GAGVSQTPSNKVTEKGKYVELRCDPISGHTALYWYRQSLGQGPEFLIYFQGTGAADDSGLPNDRFFAVRPEGSVSTLKIQRTERGDSAVYLCASSWAGTGGDTQYFGPGTRLTVL.

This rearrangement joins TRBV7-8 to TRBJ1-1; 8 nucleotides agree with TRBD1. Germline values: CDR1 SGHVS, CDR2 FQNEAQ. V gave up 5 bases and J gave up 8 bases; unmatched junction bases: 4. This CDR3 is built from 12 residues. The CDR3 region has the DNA TGTGCCAGCAGCCCCAGGGGGCTCGAAGCTTTCTTT. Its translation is CASSPRGLEAFF.

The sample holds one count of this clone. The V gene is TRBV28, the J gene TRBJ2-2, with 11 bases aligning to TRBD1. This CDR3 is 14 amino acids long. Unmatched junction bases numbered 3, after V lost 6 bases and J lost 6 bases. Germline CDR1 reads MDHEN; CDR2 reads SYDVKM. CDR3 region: CASRGGQGAGELFF. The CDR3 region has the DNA TGTGCCAGCAGAGGGGGACAGGGGGCCGGGGAGCTGTTTTTT.

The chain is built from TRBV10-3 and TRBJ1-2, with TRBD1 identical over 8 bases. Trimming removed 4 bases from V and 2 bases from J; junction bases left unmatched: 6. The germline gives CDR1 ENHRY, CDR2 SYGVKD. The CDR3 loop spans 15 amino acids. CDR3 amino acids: CAISGGQGVNYGYTF. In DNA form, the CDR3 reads TGTGCCATCAGTGGAGGACAGGGAGTAAACTATGGCTACACCTTC.

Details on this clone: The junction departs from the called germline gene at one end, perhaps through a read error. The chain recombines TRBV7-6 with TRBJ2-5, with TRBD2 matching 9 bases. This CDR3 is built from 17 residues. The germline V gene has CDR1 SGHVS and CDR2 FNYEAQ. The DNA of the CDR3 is TGTGCCAGCAGCCTAGCGGTTAGCGGGAGCGCGGGGGAGACCCAGTACTTC. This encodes CASSLAVSGSAGETQYF.

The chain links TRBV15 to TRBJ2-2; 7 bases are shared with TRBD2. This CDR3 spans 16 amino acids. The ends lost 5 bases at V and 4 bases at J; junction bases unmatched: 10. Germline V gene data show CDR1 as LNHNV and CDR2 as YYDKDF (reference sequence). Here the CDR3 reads CATSSRGGQLTGELFF. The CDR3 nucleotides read TGTGCCACCAGCTCCCGGGGAGGGCAACTCACCGGGGAGCTGTTTTTT.

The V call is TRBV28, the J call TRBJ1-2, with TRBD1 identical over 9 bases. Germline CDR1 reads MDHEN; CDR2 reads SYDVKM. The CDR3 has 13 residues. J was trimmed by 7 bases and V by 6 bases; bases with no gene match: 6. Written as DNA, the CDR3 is TGTGCCAGCAGCCCGGGACAGGGTCCTGGCTACACCTTC. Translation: CASSPGQGPGYTF.

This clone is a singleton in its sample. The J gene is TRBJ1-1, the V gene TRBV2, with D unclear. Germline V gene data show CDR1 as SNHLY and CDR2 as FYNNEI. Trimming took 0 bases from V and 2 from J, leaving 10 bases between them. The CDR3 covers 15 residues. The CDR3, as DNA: TGTGCCAGCAGTGAAGCCGTATACTTAAACACTGAAGCTTTCTTT. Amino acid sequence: CASSEAVYLNTEAFF.

CDR3: CASGGTSGVRETQYF. DNA for the CDR3: TGTGCCAGTGGGGGGACTAGCGGGGTTCGGGAGACCCAGTACTTC. This sequence joins TRBV19 and TRBJ2-5; 13 bases map to TRBD2. Germline V gives CDR1 LNHDA, CDR2 SQIVND (reference sequence). The CDR3 consists of 15 residues. Trimming removed 8 bases from V and 5 bases from J; junction bases left unmatched: 8.

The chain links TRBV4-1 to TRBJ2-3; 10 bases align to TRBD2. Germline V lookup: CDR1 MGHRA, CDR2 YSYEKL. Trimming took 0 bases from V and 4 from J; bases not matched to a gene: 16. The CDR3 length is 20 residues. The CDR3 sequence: CASSQDIPRMLAGASDTQYF. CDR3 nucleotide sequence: TGCGCCAGCAGCCAAGATATTCCCCGGATGCTAGCGGGAGCCTCAGATACGCAGTATTTT.